This is a list of T cell receptor beta chains from one sample in a study of T cells in tuberculosis. Libraries were prepared by immunoSEQ multiplex PCR; TCRdb keeps only in-frame clonotypes and omits some of them. The repertoire has about 40,000 clones, almost 95% of them found once; the top ten carry around 10%. The sequenced material came from PBMCs. Source of these receptors: a donor aged 5-35 years with latent tuberculosis or without tuberculosis infection. Some clones in this sample may be carry-over from other donors' samples. Both conserved end residues are trimmed from each CDR3. The order of the fields is D gene, V gene, CDR3 protein. A D gene is named only where the DNA matches it firmly.

TRBD1,TRBV11-2,ASSSGNAQGYYGYT
NA,TRBV19,ASSWGDYGNTEAF
NA,TRBV9,ASSVTVGGSYNEQF
TRBD2,TRBV6-4,ASSVVAGGTTDTQY
NA,TRBV6-4,ASSVEAGNTGELF
NA,TRBV5-1,ASSLVGPSNNEKLF
TRBD2,TRBV5-1,ASSLGLAESSTDTQY
NA,TRBV6-6,ASSYDGGEGYT
NA,TRBV6-6,ASSGGGNSPLH
TRBD2,TRBV6-4,ASSDASGGVDEQF
TRBD1,TRBV5-6,ASSRDRGYGYT
TRBD1,TRBV5-1,ASSRGQNSGANVLT
NA,TRBV6-1,ASSDYRVSSGNTIY
NA,TRBV10-3,AISESGDYEQY
TRBD1,TRBV7-8,ASSVRTGANQPQH
NA,TRBV7-2,ASSSRVGPGELF
TRBD1,TRBV6-6,ASRPRQGDLLI
TRBD1,TRBV7-2,ASSFGTGGGTEAF
NA,TRBV10-2,ASSESRETATNEKLF
TRBD1,TRBV10-3,AIRTGESTEAF
NA,TRBV19,ASSIRRDTDTQY
NA,TRBV7-3,ASSSSPNTEAF
NA,TRBV2,ASRAPGRGWDSPLH
TRBD1,TRBV7-9,ASSFRTGERDTGELF
NA,TRBV19,ASSKGQRGSYT
NA,TRBV25-1,ASSRSGYSNQPQH
NA,TRBV2,ASSDRGVTGELF
TRBD1,TRBV6-6,ASSQNRGRVNTEAF
NA,TRBV5-4,ASSLTTGYGYT
TRBD2,TRBV7-2,ASSPWLAGGRSGELF
NA,TRBV5-1,ASSSTISGNTIY
TRBD1,TRBV5-6,ASSFNPGGGTKNIQY
TRBD1,TRBV18,ASSLGTGATPYLSGTEAF
TRBD2,TRBV7-2,ASSLGPGGGPDTQY
NA,TRBV18,ASEQVTGELF
TRBD1,TRBV28,ASRGQGRGYEQY
TRBD1,TRBV28,ASSLRDSSYNEQF
TRBD1,TRBV2,ASSPTGDEAF
NA,TRBV19,ASSTQRDTEAF
NA,TRBV25-1,ASSAGMRGPNTEAF
NA,TRBV6-6,ASNGGYNEQF
TRBD1,TRBV2,ASRIRQGNQPQH
TRBD1,TRBV5-6,ASSVNGQGASPLH
NA,TRBV10-2,ASSDDITESNQPQH
NA,TRBV30,AWSVPGLTEAF